The clone carrying this T cell receptor beta chain was seen repeatedly, ten times or more. These data originate in a study of response to subunit inactivated influenza vaccine. J gave up 3 bases and V 4 bases, and 6 bases lay outside the gene matches. Germline loops: CDR1 SGDLS, CDR2 YYNGEE. The CDR3 runs 14 residues. Using its own MiXCR run on the RT-PCR reads, TCRdb lists one record per CDR3 protein. The sample shows a few hundred thousand distinct CDR3 sequences, approximately 11% of them seen only once. The specimen comprised PBMCs from blood, sampled more than 35 days after vaccination. This TCR was sampled from a middle-aged man who received an inactivated influenza vaccine. This chain links TRBV9 with TRBJ2-7; 8 bases are a match to TRBD2. In DNA form, the CDR3 reads TGTGCCAGCAGCCCGGGGACTAGTTACTACGAGCAGTACTTC. This codes for CASSPGTSYYEQYF.